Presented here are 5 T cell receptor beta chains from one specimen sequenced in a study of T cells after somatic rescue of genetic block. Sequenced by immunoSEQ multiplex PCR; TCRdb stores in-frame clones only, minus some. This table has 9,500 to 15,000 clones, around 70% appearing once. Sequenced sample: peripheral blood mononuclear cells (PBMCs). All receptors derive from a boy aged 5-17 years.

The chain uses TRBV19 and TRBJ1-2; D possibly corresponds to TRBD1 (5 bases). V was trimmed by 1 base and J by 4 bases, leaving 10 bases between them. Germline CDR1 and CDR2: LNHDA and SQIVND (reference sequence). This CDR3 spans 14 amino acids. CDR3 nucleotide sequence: TGTGCCAGTAGTATAGGCCTTGGGGGCTATGGCTACACCTTC. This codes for CASSIGLGGYGYTF.

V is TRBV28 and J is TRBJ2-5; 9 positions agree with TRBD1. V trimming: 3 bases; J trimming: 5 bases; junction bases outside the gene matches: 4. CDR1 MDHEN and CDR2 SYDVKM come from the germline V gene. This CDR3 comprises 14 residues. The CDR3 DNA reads TGTGCCAGCAGTTTCACAGGGGGCCTTGAGACCCAGTACTTC. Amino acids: CASSFTGGLETQYF. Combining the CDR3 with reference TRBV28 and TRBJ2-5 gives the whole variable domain DVKVTQSSRYLVKRTGEKVFLECVQDMDHENMFWYRQDPGLGLRLIYFSYDVKMKEKGDIPEGYSVSREKKERFSLILESASTNQTSMYLCASSFTGGLETQYFGPGTRLLVL.

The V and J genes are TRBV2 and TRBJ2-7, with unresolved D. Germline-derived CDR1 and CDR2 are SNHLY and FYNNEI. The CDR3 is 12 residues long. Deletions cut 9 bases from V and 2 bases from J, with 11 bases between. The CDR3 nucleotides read TGTGCCAGTACAGCCGCGGCCTACGAGCAGTACTTC. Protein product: CASTAAAYEQYF.

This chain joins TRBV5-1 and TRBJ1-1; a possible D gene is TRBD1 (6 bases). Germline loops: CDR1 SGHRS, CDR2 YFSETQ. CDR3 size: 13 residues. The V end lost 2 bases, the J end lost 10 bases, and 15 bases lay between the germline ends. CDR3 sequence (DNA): TGCGCCAGCAGCTTACAGGGTTTTGGGGGAGCTTTCTTT. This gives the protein CASSLQGFGGAFF.

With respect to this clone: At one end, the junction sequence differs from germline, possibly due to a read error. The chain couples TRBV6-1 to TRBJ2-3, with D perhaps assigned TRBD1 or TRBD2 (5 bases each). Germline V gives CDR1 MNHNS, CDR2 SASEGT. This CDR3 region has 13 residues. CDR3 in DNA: TGTGCCACGGGGCGGGCCCTCACAGATACGCAGTATTTC. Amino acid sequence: CATGRALTDTQYF.